Shown below are 24 T cell receptor beta chains from a single sample sequenced in a study of cytomegalovirus exposure and HLA in healthy donors (dated by TCRdb to 2016 to 2017). Receptor amplification or capture employed the immunoSEQ multiplex PCR assay. For the multiplex PCR, a mixture combining 60 forward primers for TCR Vbeta segments and 13 reverse primers for TCR Jbeta segments was used. In its TCRdb copy, this immuneACCESS table keeps in-frame sequences only and misses some clones. Where compared with another copy, unresolved V genes explain less than half of these, and the others have no known cause. This sample has approximately 73,000 clones in its table, and around 77% of those were observed once. Of the sample, approximately 20% falls within the top ten clones. The sample consisted of PBMCs. The origin of the receptors is a middle-aged woman in good health and CMV-seropositive.

The chain recombines TRBV19 with TRBJ2-1; D is uncertain. This CDR3 is built from 13 residues. The germline V and J ends were trimmed by 3 bases and 2 bases, with 5 bases remaining between them. The V gene's germline CDR1 is LNHDA and CDR2 SQIVND (reference sequence). The CDR3 is CASSMGPYNEQFF. The DNA for the CDR3 is TGTGCCAGTAGTATGGGCCCCTACAATGAGCAGTTCTTC.

The chain employs TRBV7-9 and TRBJ2-5; D call uncertain. CDR1 is SEHNR and CDR2 is FQNEAQ in the germline V gene (reference sequence). The CDR3 spans 12 residues. Trimming pared 10 bases from V and 5 bases from J, leaving 14 bases between. DNA for the CDR3: TGTGCCACCTCACCAAGCGTGGAGACCCAGTACTTC. The encoded protein is CATSPSVETQYF.

The chain links TRBV7-8 to TRBJ2-5; D gene uncertain. The V end lost 4 bases, the J end lost 5 bases, and 14 bases lay between the germline ends. This CDR3 is 14 amino acids long. Germline V gene sequence: CDR1 SGHVS, CDR2 FQNEAQ. The CDR3 sequence is CASSSAPPSETQYF. CDR3 DNA sequence: TGTGCCAGCAGCTCAGCCCCCCCAAGCGAGACCCAGTACTTC.

The CDR3 bases are TGTGCCAGCTTAGGGACTTCCAATGAGCAGTTCTTC. Amino acids: CASLGTSNEQFF. The V and J genes are TRBV7-9 and TRBJ2-1, with D maybe TRBD2 (6 bases). The CDR3 covers 12 residues. CDR1 and CDR2 (germline): SEHNR, FQNEAQ (reference sequence). Trimming stripped 8 bases from V and 6 bases from J, with 11 bases between.

The J gene is TRBJ1-1, the V gene TRBV29-1; TRBD1 matches at 8 bases. Germline V gene lookup returns CDR1 SQVTM and CDR2 ANQGSEA. CDR3 length: 14 amino acids. The CDR3 nucleotides read TGCAGTGACAACAGGGGGTTTGATTCCACTGAAGCTTTCTTT. Amino acid sequence: CSDNRGFDSTEAFF.

The CDR3 loop is CASSPQGSSYNSPLHF. As DNA, the CDR3 is TGTGCCAGCAGCCCACAGGGGAGCTCCTATAATTCACCCCTCCACTTT. The gene calls are TRBV9 and TRBJ1-6, with 7 positions matching TRBD1. The CDR3 runs 16 residues. Looked up from germline, CDR1 is SGDLS and CDR2 is YYNGEE. V gave up 4 bases and J gave up 0 bases; unmatched junction bases: 4.

The rearrangement joins TRBV28 to TRBJ1-1; no clear D gene. Trimming shortened V by 6 bases and J by 3 bases, and 14 bases separated the two germline ends. Germline CDR1 reads MDHEN; CDR2 reads SYDVKM. This CDR3 spans 14 amino acids. CDR3 sequence reads: CASSTFWLDTEAFF. The CDR3 DNA reads TGTGCCAGCAGCACATTTTGGCTCGACACTGAAGCTTTCTTT.

The chain links TRBV5-6 to TRBJ1-1; maybe TRBD1 (6 bases). Deletions cut 5 bases from V and 11 bases from J, with 16 bases between. This CDR3 is built from 12 residues. Germline loops: CDR1 SGHDT, CDR2 YYEEEE. CDR3 protein: CASSITQGLAFF. The CDR3 bases are TGTGCCAGCAGTATCACCCAGGGGCTGGCTTTCTTT.

The genes are TRBV7-3 and TRBJ2-3; maybe TRBD2 (5 bases). This CDR3 spans 14 amino acids. V was cut by 5 bases and J by 1 base, with 10 bases left in between. Germline values: CDR1 SGHTA, CDR2 FQGTGA. The CDR3 protein is CASSGPGGTDTQYF. In DNA, the CDR3 is TGTGCCAGCAGCGGACCCGGGGGCACAGATACGCAGTATTTT.

The V gene is TRBV5-6, the J gene TRBJ1-5; maybe TRBD1 (5 bases). The CDR3 sequence is 15 residues long. V lost 0 bases and J lost 6, with 13 bases in between. The germline V gene has CDR1 SGHDT and CDR2 YYEEEE. The CDR3 is CASSLVGQGGQPQHF. The CDR3 coding sequence is TGTGCCAGCAGCTTGGTTGGTCAGGGAGGTCAGCCCCAGCATTTT.

This chain uses TRBV5-1 with TRBJ2-3; 9 bases map to TRBD2. This CDR3 has 15 amino acids. J was trimmed by 1 base and V by 4 bases; bases with no gene match: 4. Germline V gene data show CDR1 as SGHRS and CDR2 as YFSETQ. The CDR3 region is CASSHGTSRTDTQYF. In nucleotides, the CDR3 is TGCGCCAGCAGCCATGGGACTAGCCGCACAGATACGCAGTATTTT.

This clone was observed a few times. This chain connects TRBV5-1 to TRBJ1-1; 7 bases are shared with TRBD1. The junction had 7 bases not matched to a gene; V was cut back by 0 bases and J by 11 bases. The CDR3 totals 13 residues. The germline V gene encodes CDR1 SGHRS and CDR2 YFSETQ. Here the CDR3 DNA reads TGCGCCAGCAGCTTGGTGGGGGACAGAGATGCTTTCTTT. This translates into CASSLVGDRDAFF.

J is TRBJ1-1 and V is TRBV5-6, with 8 bases aligning to TRBD1. V was clipped by 4 bases and J by 5 bases; unmatched bases: 10. The CDR3 runs 15 residues. Germline CDR1 is SGHDT and CDR2 is YYEEEE. This CDR3 reads CASSRGRQGRTEAFF. Written as DNA, the CDR3 is TGTGCCAGCAGCCGAGGGCGACAGGGGAGAACTGAAGCTTTCTTT. The full variable domain, completed using reference TRBV5-6 and TRBJ1-1, is DAGVTQSPTHLIKTRGQQVTLRCSPKSGHDTVSWYQQALGQGPQFIFQYYEEEERQRGNFPDRFSGHQFPNYSSELNVNALLLGDSALYLCASSRGRQGRTEAFFGQGTRLTVV.

This clone was counted once. This rearrangement joins TRBV9 to TRBJ1-2, with D tentatively TRBD1 (6 bases). Between the trimmed V and J ends, which lost 4 bases and 6 bases, there was a span of 25 bases. CDR3 length: 17 residues. CDR1 SGDLS and CDR2 YYNGEE come from the germline V gene. The CDR3 sequence: CASSFRDTVRSSHGYTF. The CDR3, as DNA: TGTGCCAGCAGCTTCCGGGACACCGTTAGGTCTTCTCATGGCTACACCTTC. The variable domain in full, with the rest retrieved from reference TRBV9 and TRBJ1-2, is DSGVTQTPKHLITATGQRVTLRCSPRSGDLSVYWYQQSLDQGLQFLIQYYNGEERAKGNILERFSAQQFPDLHSELNLSSLELGDSALYFCASSFRDTVRSSHGYTFGSGTRLTVV.

The table lists this clone with a few counts. The chain uses TRBV7-3 and TRBJ2-3; D gene uncertain. The CDR3 runs to 13 residues. V shed 5 bases and J shed 3 bases, with 9 bases lying between them. CDR1 is SGHTA and CDR2 is FQGTGA in the germline V gene. The CDR3, as DNA: TGTGCCAGCAGCGTCTCCGGTACAGATACGCAGTATTTT. Protein: CASSVSGTDTQYF.

This rearrangement joins TRBV6-1 to TRBJ1-3; 8 nucleotides match TRBD1. The CDR3 loop spans 11 amino acids. Germline loops: CDR1 MNHNS, CDR2 SASEGT. V lost 3 bases to trimming and J lost 16 bases; unmatched junction nucleotides: 5. The CDR3 DNA sequence: TGTGCCAGCAGTGATGTGGACAGGGAGTATTTT. The encoded protein is CASSDVDREYF.

The chain joins TRBV6-5 to TRBJ1-6, with D perhaps TRBD1 (6 bases). Germline lookup yields CDR1 MNHEY and CDR2 SVGAGI. The length of the CDR3 is 13 residues. Trimming shortened V by 6 bases and J by 6 bases, and 9 bases separated the two germline ends. CDR3 region: CASRRQVNSPLHF. CDR3 nucleotides: TGTGCCAGCAGGAGACAGGTTAATTCACCCCTCCACTTT.

CDR3 amino acids: CASSHHRNEKLFF. The CDR3 DNA sequence: TGTGCCAGCTCACACCACAGAAATGAAAAACTGTTTTTT. This sequence joins TRBV18 and TRBJ1-4, with D uncertain. The CDR3 is 13 residues long. The V and J ends lost 4 bases and 5 bases respectively, with 8 bases between them. In germline, CDR1 is KGHSH, CDR2 LQKENI.

This chain links TRBV28 with TRBJ1-5; D is perhaps TRBD1 (5 bases). The V gene's germline CDR1 is MDHEN and CDR2 SYDVKM. CDR3 size: 16 residues. The V end was cut by 4 bases, the J end by 3 bases, with 16 bases between. The CDR3 DNA reads TGTGCCAGCAGTTCCCCGGGGGGTGGCGTCAATCAGCCCCAGCATTTT. Residues: CASSSPGGGVNQPQHF.

This clone was observed once. The V call is TRBV30, the J call TRBJ1-1; D unclear. The germline V gene has CDR1 GTSNPN and CDR2 SVGIG (reference sequence). This CDR3 contains 13 residues. The V end lost 0 bases, the J end lost 2 bases, and 7 bases lay between the germline ends. CDR3 sequence: CAWSVSVNTEAFF. The CDR3 nucleotides read TGTGCCTGGAGTGTATCGGTTAACACTGAAGCTTTCTTT.

This clone was observed a handful of times. The chain employs TRBV6-1 and TRBJ1-1; no reliable D call. The CDR3 consists of 15 residues. Germline V CDR1 and CDR2: MNHNS, SASEGT. Trimming removed 0 bases at V and 1 base at J, with 9 bases between. The CDR3 region is CASSEARAGNTEAFF. The DNA of the CDR3 is TGTGCCAGCAGTGAAGCGAGGGCCGGGAACACTGAAGCTTTCTTT.

This rearrangement joins TRBV7-9 to TRBJ2-7; tentatively, D is TRBD2 (6 bases). CDR3 length equals 17 residues. Germline V gives CDR1 SEHNR, CDR2 FQNEAQ (reference sequence). Trimming pared 1 base from V and 2 bases from J, leaving 18 bases between. The CDR3 DNA sequence: TGTGCCAGCAGCTTAGGGGGCGTGGCGGGAAACCCCTACGAGCAGTACTTC. It is translated as CASSLGGVAGNPYEQYF.

This clone was detected once. The CDR3 DNA reads TGTGCCAGCAGTTATGGGACTAGCGGGAGTGTGGCCCCCTACGAGCAGTACTTC. Its protein product is CASSYGTSGSVAPYEQYF. The genes are TRBV28 and TRBJ2-7; 14 bases match TRBD2. Looked up from germline, CDR1 is MDHEN and CDR2 is SYDVKM. With 4 bases clipped from V and 2 bases from J, the junction kept 10 bases outside the gene matches. This CDR3 region has 18 residues.

The chain is built from TRBV5-6 and TRBJ2-7; 7 bases line up with TRBD2. Trimming removed 3 bases from V and 5 bases from J; junction bases left unmatched: 5. Germline V gene lookup returns CDR1 SGHDT and CDR2 YYEEEE. The CDR3 runs 13 residues. CDR3 loop: CASSSGGRDEQYF. Here the CDR3 DNA reads TGTGCCAGCAGCTCCGGAGGGAGGGACGAGCAGTACTTC.